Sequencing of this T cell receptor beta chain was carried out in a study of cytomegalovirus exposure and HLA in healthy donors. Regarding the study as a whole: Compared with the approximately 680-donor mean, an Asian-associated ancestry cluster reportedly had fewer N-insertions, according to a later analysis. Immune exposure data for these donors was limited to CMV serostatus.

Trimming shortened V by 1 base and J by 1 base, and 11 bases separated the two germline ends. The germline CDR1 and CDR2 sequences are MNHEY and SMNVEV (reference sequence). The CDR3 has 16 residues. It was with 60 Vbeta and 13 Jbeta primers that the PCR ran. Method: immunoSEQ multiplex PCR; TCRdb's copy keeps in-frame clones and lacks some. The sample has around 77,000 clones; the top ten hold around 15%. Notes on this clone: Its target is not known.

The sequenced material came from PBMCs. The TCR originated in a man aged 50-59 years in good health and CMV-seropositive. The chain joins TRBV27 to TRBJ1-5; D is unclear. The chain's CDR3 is CASSLYDPGSNQPQHF. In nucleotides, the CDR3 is TGTGCCAGCAGTTTATATGACCCCGGGAGCAATCAGCCCCAGCATTTT.